This section outlines one TCR beta chain sequence together with its context. This entry is derived from a study of blood T cell repertoires in COVID-19. Study-level information: Spain, Italy and the United States supplied samples that represented acute and convalescent COVID-19. PBMCs, B-cell-depleted T cells, or T cells were the source of the cDNA or gDNA that made up the material.

Under the authors' procedure: Reference gene primer amplification gave nucleated cell count estimates. TCRdb's table, derived via immunoSEQ multiplex PCR, lists solely in-frame clones and lacks some. The D gene and trimming were derived from the DNA, and the V and J assignments and clone size from that table. The sample yields fewer than 70,000 clones, about 82% seen once. Germline values: CDR1 SQVTM, CDR2 ANQGSEA. The CDR3 totals 15 residues. Trimming left V 4 bases short and J 3 bases short, with 18 bases between. The sequenced sample was peripheral blood. The source is a man aged 50 to 59 with acute or convalescent COVID-19. The V call is TRBV29-1, the J call TRBJ1-2, with D unresolved. The CDR3 sequence: CSVGREGDEDYGYTF. CDR3 in DNA: TGCAGCGTTGGACGGGAGGGAGACGAAGACTATGGCTACACCTTC.